This entry concerns a single T cell receptor beta chain. Its specificity is unknown. This entry is derived from a study of shared clonotypes between healthy human individuals. Study-wide results and limits: Few donors limited the genetic and exposure-history diversity represented. Generation probabilities were higher for clonotypes shared across all four sorted-subset donors than for unshared ones.

There were no recent acute infections or vaccinations among the donors, who were healthy HIV-negative adults. Into CD45RA+ naive and CD45RA-negative memory subsets, the CD4+ cells were split. Some clones are missing from TCRdb's copy, which holds only in-frame ones; the method was immunoSEQ multiplex PCR. Among about 1.5 million clones listed, approximately 98% were seen once. Between the trimmed V and J ends, which lost 4 bases and 8 bases, there was a span of 14 bases. The CDR3 runs to 13 residues. Germline V CDR1 and CDR2: KGHSH, LQKENI. The V gene is TRBV18, the J gene TRBJ1-1, with D perhaps TRBD1 (6 bases). The sequencing sample was made of naive CD4+ T cells sorted from blood. The subset is: CD45RA+ positively selected. The TCR sequence derives from a man aged 30 to 45 in good health. In DNA, the CDR3 is TGTGCCAGCTCACAGGGGACCGGGGGCGAAGCTTTCTTT. Encoded protein: CASSQGTGGEAFF.